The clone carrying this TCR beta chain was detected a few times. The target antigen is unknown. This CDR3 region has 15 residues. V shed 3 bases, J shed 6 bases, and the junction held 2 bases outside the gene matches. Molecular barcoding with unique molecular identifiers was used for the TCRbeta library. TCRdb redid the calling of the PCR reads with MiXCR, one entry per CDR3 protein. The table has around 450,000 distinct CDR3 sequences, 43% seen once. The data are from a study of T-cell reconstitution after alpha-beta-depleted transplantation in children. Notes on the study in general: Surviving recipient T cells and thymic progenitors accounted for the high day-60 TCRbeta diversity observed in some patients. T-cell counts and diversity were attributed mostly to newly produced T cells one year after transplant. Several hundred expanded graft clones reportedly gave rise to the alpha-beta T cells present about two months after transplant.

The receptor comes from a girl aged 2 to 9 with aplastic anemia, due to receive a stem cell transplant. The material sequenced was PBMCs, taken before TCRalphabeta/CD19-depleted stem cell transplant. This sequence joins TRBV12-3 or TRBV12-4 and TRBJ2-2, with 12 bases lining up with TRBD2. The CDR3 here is CASSFRTSGAGELFF. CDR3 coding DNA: TGTGCCAGCAGTTTCAGGACTAGCGGGGCCGGGGAGCTGTTTTTT.